This TCR beta chain was identified during a study of identical twins. The table lists this clonotype with many counts. TCRdb processed the 5' RACE reads anew with MiXCR; each CDR3 protein has one entry. The data hold 700,000 or so distinct CDR3 sequences, with less than 25% observed a single time. The CDR3 length is 14 residues. Germline CDR1 reads DFQATT; CDR2 reads SNEGSKA (reference sequence). Trimming removed 0 bases from V and 10 bases from J, with 15 bases in between. In addition, the sample was reused for a study of T cells expressing NK-cell markers. That study reports: Investigators obtained TCR beta repertoires from sorted CD3+CD56+NKG2C+, CD3+CD56+NKG2C- and CD3+CD56-NKG2C+ T cells.

The rearrangement links TRBV20-1 to TRBJ1-4, with D uncertain. The sample was PBMCs. The clonotype originates from a woman aged 18-29 years in good health. The CDR3 protein is CSARDRTSTGKLFF. The CDR3 DNA reads TGCAGTGCTAGAGATCGGACGTCTACTGGAAAACTGTTTTTT.